The 29 T cell receptor beta chains given below trace back to one sample, sequenced in a study of shared clonotypes between healthy human individuals. This table comes from immunoSEQ multiplex PCR, and its TCRdb copy is limited to in-frame clones, with some not included. This sample yields 850,000 to 1,200,000 clones, of which approximately 76% are seen a single time; 1.4% to 1.5% belongs to the top ten. Sequenced input: memory CD4+ T cells sorted from blood. The subset is: CD45RA-negative fraction. These receptors originate from a man aged 18 to 30 in good health.

About this clone: Distinct nucleotide sequences in the sample also encode this CDR3. This chain links TRBV6-6 with TRBJ2-7; D is ambiguous. This CDR3 region has 12 residues. The V end was cut by 0 bases, the J end by 4 bases, with 4 bases between. In germline, CDR1 is MNHNY, CDR2 SVGAGI (reference sequence). CDR3 coding DNA: TGTGCCAGCAGTTACTCTCAGTACGAGCAGTACTTC. It encodes CASSYSQYEQYF.

V gene TRBV2 combines with J gene TRBJ1-5, with 7 nucleotides matching TRBD1. The J segment lost 7 bases and the V segment lost 5 bases, leaving 5 bases of the junction unmatched. The CDR3 runs 13 residues. Germline V gene lookup returns CDR1 SNHLY and CDR2 FYNNEI. The DNA of the CDR3 is TGTGCCAGCAGTAGGGGGCCTCGGCAGCCCCAGCATTTT. It translates to CASSRGPRQPQHF.

The sample holds a few counts of this clone. The chain's CDR3 is CASSQLDDYGYTF. The CDR3 DNA reads as TGTGCCAGCTCCCAGTTGGATGACTATGGCTACACCTTC. The V gene is TRBV18, the J gene TRBJ1-2; D is uncertain. This CDR3 contains 13 residues. CDR1 is KGHSH, CDR2 LQKENI, per germline. V shed 6 bases and J shed 3 bases, with 11 bases lying between them.

The chain is built from TRBV11-2 and TRBJ1-4; the D is unclear. The V end lost 5 bases, the J end lost 8 bases, and 9 bases lay between the germline ends. This CDR3 is built from 12 residues. The germline gives CDR1 SGHAT, CDR2 FQNNGV. This CDR3 is CASSELGEKLFF. The CDR3 nucleotides read TGTGCCAGCAGCGAACTCGGGGAAAAACTGTTTTTT.

This chain joins TRBV18 and TRBJ2-5; TRBD1 matches 9 bases. Germline V lookup: CDR1 KGHSH, CDR2 LQKENI. V trimming: 5 bases; J trimming: 9 bases; junction bases outside the gene matches: 10. The CDR3 is 14 residues long. CDR3 protein: CASSSGQGVMAQYF. The CDR3 region has the DNA TGTGCCAGCTCATCGGGACAGGGTGTAATGGCCCAGTACTTC.

This clone appeared a single time. CDR3 region: CASSIGDRSYNSPLHF. The CDR3 nucleotides are TGTGCCAGTAGTATTGGGGACAGAAGCTATAATTCACCCCTCCACTTT. This chain connects TRBV19 to TRBJ1-6, with 7 bases fitting TRBD1. The V gene end was trimmed by 3 bases and the J gene end by 3 bases; junction bases not matched to a gene: 5. The CDR3 is made up of 16 amino acids. Germline values: CDR1 LNHDA, CDR2 SQIVND (reference sequence).

As regards this clone: Other DNA sequences in this specimen translate into the identical CDR3. The V and J genes are TRBV19 and TRBJ1-4, with 7 bases matching TRBD1. The CDR3 runs 14 residues. Unmatched junction bases numbered 4, after V lost 6 bases and J lost 3 bases. Germline loops: CDR1 LNHDA, CDR2 SQIVND (reference sequence). The CDR3 DNA sequence: TGTGCCAGTAGAAGACAGGGCTCTAATGAAAAACTGTTTTTT. Amino acids: CASRRQGSNEKLFF.

Only a few counts were recorded for this clone. The rearrangement uses TRBV5-6 and TRBJ1-2; no firm D call. Germline V CDR1 and CDR2: SGHDT, YYEEEE. The ends were cut back, 6 bases at V and 4 bases at J, with 13 bases in the middle. The CDR3 is made up of 13 amino acids. The DNA of the CDR3 is TGTGCCAGCATCCCTGGACGGAGCTATGGCTACACCTTC. Translation gives CASIPGRSYGYTF.

The CDR3: CASSPQGTLSGELFF. The CDR3 nucleotides are TGTGCCAGCTCACCACAGGGAACACTTTCCGGGGAGCTGTTTTTT. The chain joins TRBV18 to TRBJ2-2; D unclear. This CDR3 has 15 residues. With 1 base removed from V and 6 bases from J, the gap between germline ends came to 12 bases. CDR1 and CDR2 from the germline V gene are KGHSH and LQKENI.

The V and J genes are TRBV10-3 and TRBJ2-3; D is possibly TRBD1 (7 bases). V lost 11 bases and J lost 2, with 17 bases in between. The germline gives CDR1 ENHRY, CDR2 SYGVKD. This CDR3 contains 14 residues. The CDR3 nucleotides read TGTGCCTCTGTGGAGGGGGCCAACACAGATACGCAGTATTTT. It codes for CASVEGANTDTQYF.

The chain is built from TRBV7-9 and TRBJ2-3; TRBD1 aligns across 7 bases. The V and J ends lost 5 bases and 4 bases, in that order; junction bases with no gene match: 3. The CDR3 runs to 13 residues. Germline assignment: CDR1 SEHNR and CDR2 FQNEAQ (reference sequence). The CDR3 spells CASSQTGADTQYF. The CDR3 region has the DNA TGTGCCAGCAGCCAAACAGGGGCAGATACGCAGTATTTT.

The chain employs TRBV6-5 and TRBJ1-2; D call uncertain. The length of the CDR3 is 14 residues. V was clipped by 4 bases and J by 8 bases, with 17 bases between them. CDR1 and CDR2 (germline): MNHEY, SVGAGI. CDR3 protein: CASSFRTGLQGYTF. CDR3 in DNA: TGTGCCAGCAGTTTCCGTACGGGGTTGCAAGGCTACACCTTC.

J is TRBJ2-4 and V is TRBV7-4; D unclear. The CDR3 length is 16 residues. The germline CDR1 and CDR2 sequences are SGHVT and SQSDAQ. Trimming pared 1 base from V and 0 bases from J, leaving 10 bases between. The DNA for the CDR3 is TGTGCCAGCAGCTTAGATCGTTTAGTAGCCAAAAACATTCAGTACTTC. Its protein is CASSLDRLVAKNIQYF.

V gene TRBV6-6 combines with J gene TRBJ1-3; D call uncertain. The CDR3 runs 16 residues. The V and J ends lost 0 bases and 0 bases respectively, with 9 bases between them. Germline V gene sequence: CDR1 MNHNY, CDR2 SVGAGI (reference sequence). This chain's CDR3 is CASSYSEGNSGNTIYF. DNA for the CDR3: TGTGCCAGCAGTTACTCGGAGGGCAACTCTGGAAACACCATATATTTT.

The genes are TRBV7-9 and TRBJ1-4, with 7 nucleotides matching TRBD1. The CDR3 runs 13 residues. Germline CDR1 SEHNR, CDR2 FQNEAQ (reference sequence). Trimming removed 6 bases from V and 7 bases from J; junction bases left unmatched: 5. For the CDR3, the DNA is TGTGCCAGCAGGGGACAGTCAGGTGAAAAACTGTTTTTT. Protein product: CASRGQSGEKLFF.

V and J are TRBV10-3 and TRBJ2-1; no firm D call. Trimming took 3 bases from V and 4 from J, leaving 7 bases between them. This CDR3 comprises 13 residues. From germline, CDR1 is ENHRY and CDR2 SYGVKD. Here the CDR3 DNA reads TGTGCCATCAGTGAAATGGGGTACAATGAGCAGTTCTTC. Its protein is CAISEMGYNEQFF.

The chain recombines TRBV5-5 with TRBJ2-5, with unresolved D. The CDR3 length is 12 residues. Per the germline V gene, CDR1 is SGHKS and CDR2 is YYEKEE (reference sequence). V lost 0 bases and J lost 6, with 6 bases in between. This chain's CDR3 is CASSLEPKTQYF. CDR3 DNA: TGTGCCAGCAGCTTGGAGCCGAAGACCCAGTACTTC.

The chain couples TRBV5-6 to TRBJ2-5; weak D call: TRBD2 (6 bases). Germline V gene lookup returns CDR1 SGHDT and CDR2 YYEEEE. This CDR3 contains 14 residues. V lost 1 base to trimming and J lost 7 bases, with 14 bases between them. The CDR3 DNA sequence: TGTGCCAGCAGCTTGCGATACGGGGGTGGGACCCAGTACTTC. Translating gives CASSLRYGGGTQYF.

This sequence joins TRBV9 and TRBJ2-3; D is possibly TRBD1 or TRBD2 (6 bases each). The CDR3 is made up of 15 amino acids. V was clipped by 4 bases and J by 2 bases, with 14 bases between them. Germline V lookup: CDR1 SGDLS, CDR2 YYNGEE. CDR3 in amino acids: CASSPRGAYTDTQYF. CDR3 nucleotide sequence: TGTGCCAGCAGCCCGAGGGGGGCATACACAGATACGCAGTATTTT.

In this sample, this clone turned up a few times. V and J are TRBV2 and TRBJ2-5; D gene uncertain. Germline lookup yields CDR1 SNHLY and CDR2 FYNNEI. CDR3 size: 15 residues. Trimming cost V 2 bases and J 2 bases, with 12 bases left between them. CDR3 in DNA: TGTGCCAGCAGTGAACAGAACGTTGGGCAAGAGACCCAGTACTTC. Its translation is CASSEQNVGQETQYF.

This clone came up once. V and J are TRBV5-1 and TRBJ2-3, with 12 positions matching TRBD2. Per germline, CDR1 SGHRS and CDR2 YFSETQ. There are 19 residues in the CDR3. V was pared by 0 bases and J by 2 bases, with 10 bases of the junction left unmatched. The CDR3, as DNA: TGCGCCAGCAGCTTGGGACTAGCGGGAGACCTTTCGGTCACAGATACGCAGTATTTT. This translates into CASSLGLAGDLSVTDTQYF.

This sequence joins TRBV6-6 and TRBJ2-3; D unresolved. CDR1 MNHNY and CDR2 SVGAGI come from the germline V gene (reference sequence). The CDR3 covers 15 residues. The V and J ends lost 2 bases and 5 bases respectively, with 14 bases between them. CDR3 coding DNA: TGTGCCAGCAGTTACGGTACGACCGCGAGAGATACGCAGTATTTT. Translation: CASSYGTTARDTQYF.

The chain has TRBV7-6 and TRBJ1-1; maybe TRBD1 (5 bases). The CDR3 contains 14 residues. The V end was cut by 1 base, the J end by 5 bases, with 11 bases between. Germline-derived CDR1 and CDR2 are SGHVS and FNYEAQ. The CDR3 region is CASSLEWGETEAFF. For the CDR3, the DNA is TGTGCCAGCAGCTTAGAATGGGGGGAGACTGAAGCTTTCTTT.

This clone was seen only a few times. The chain joins TRBV28 to TRBJ1-2, with 7 bases identical to TRBD1. The length of the CDR3 is 15 residues. V lost 3 bases and J lost 2; bases outside the gene matches: 6. CDR1 MDHEN and CDR2 SYDVKM come from the germline V gene. CDR3 DNA sequence: TGTGCCAGCAGTTTGGGACAGTCGGGAAACTATGGCTACACCTTC. Amino acids: CASSLGQSGNYGYTF.

The chain joins TRBV29-1 to TRBJ1-1, with TRBD1 matching 8 bases. The CDR3 consists of 15 residues. From germline, CDR1 is SQVTM and CDR2 ANQGSEA. Trimming removed 5 bases from V and 5 bases from J; junction bases left unmatched: 13. The CDR3: CSVKTWQGARTEAFF. CDR3 coding DNA: TGCAGCGTTAAAACGTGGCAGGGGGCGCGGACTGAAGCTTTCTTT.

With regard to this clone: With a much larger clone just one base away, this may be a read error. J is TRBJ1-1 and V is TRBV30; D unresolved. CDR1 is GTSNPN and CDR2 is SVGIG in the germline V gene (reference sequence). This CDR3 contains 13 residues. CDR3: CAWSSGMNTGAFF. The CDR3 coding sequence is TGTGCCTGGAGTTCTGGGATGAACACTGGAGCTTTCTTT.

J is TRBJ2-2 and V is TRBV7-9; D may be TRBD2 (5 bases). Per the germline V gene, CDR1 is SEHNR and CDR2 is FQNEAQ (reference sequence). V shed 6 bases and J shed 1 base, with 12 bases lying between them. This CDR3 has 15 amino acids. For the CDR3, the DNA is TGTGCCAGCAGTTACCCGGGGAAGAACACCGGGGAGCTGTTTTTT. Residues: CASSYPGKNTGELFF.

In its sample, this clone was seen a few times. V and J are TRBV9 and TRBJ1-3, with D possibly TRBD1 on 6 matching bases. V gave up 0 bases and J gave up 2 bases, with 9 bases separating them. CDR3 length: 15 residues. Germline V CDR1 and CDR2: SGDLS, YYNGEE. In DNA form, the CDR3 reads TGTGCCAGCAGCGTAGCGGACAGCACTGGAAACACCATATATTTT. Translation: CASSVADSTGNTIYF.

A note on this clone: This sample also contains other DNA sequences that code for the same CDR3. The chain combines TRBV11-2 with TRBJ1-3; D not resolved. Germline lookup yields CDR1 SGHAT and CDR2 FQNNGV. This CDR3 has 15 amino acids. With 5 bases removed from V and 0 bases from J, the gap between germline ends came to 11 bases. The CDR3 DNA reads as TGTGCCAGCAGCCCGGGTGACTTCTCTGGAAACACCATATATTTT. It specifies CASSPGDFSGNTIYF.